Sequencing of this TCR beta chain was carried out in a study of blood T cell repertoires in COVID-19. Study-wide background: The samples span acute and convalescent COVID-19 from the United States, Italy and Spain. PBMCs, B-cell-depleted T cells, or T cells were the source of the cDNA or gDNA that made up the material.

Trimming took off 3 bases at V and 8 bases at J, with 14 bases between the two ends. This CDR3 is built from 13 residues. CDR1 and CDR2 (germline): DFQATT, SNEGSKA (reference sequence). Original handling: Estimated nucleated cell counts came from reference gene primer amplification. The method was immunoSEQ multiplex PCR; TCRdb's version includes in-frame clones alone and lacks a portion of them. V and J calls and clone size are given by that table; D and trimming were obtained from the DNA. In the table there are under 300,000 clones, 80% to 90% of which are singletons. The specimen sequenced was peripheral blood. This TCR was recovered from a middle-aged woman who had recovered from COVID-19. This chain connects TRBV20-1 to TRBJ1-3, with no clear D. The CDR3, as DNA: TGCAGTGCTAGTCCACCTTCACCGGACACCATATATTTT. Amino acid sequence: CSASPPSPDTIYF.